This T cell receptor beta chain is from a study of cytomegalovirus exposure and HLA in healthy donors. Whole-study results and caveats: Compared with the roughly 700-donor mean, an Asian-associated ancestry cluster reportedly had fewer N-insertions, according to a later analysis.

The CDR3 has 16 amino acids. CDR1 is KGHSH, CDR2 LQKENI, per germline. V was clipped by 6 bases and J by 1 base; unmatched bases: 8. The PCR used 60 Vbeta and 13 Jbeta primers. Data came from immunoSEQ multiplex PCR; TCRdb stores just in-frame clones and leaves some out. The data hold 200,000 or so clones, with 65% to 80% observed a single time. Details on this clone: The antigen remains undetermined.

This receptor was identified in a girl aged 2 to 9 in good health and CMV-seronegative. The sequencing sample was made of PBMCs. This chain joins TRBV18 and TRBJ2-2; 7 positions agree with TRBD1. The CDR3 DNA sequence: TGTGCCAGCTCGCTGGCGACAGGGATGAACACCGGGGAGCTGTTTTTT. Amino acid sequence: CASSLATGMNTGELFF.